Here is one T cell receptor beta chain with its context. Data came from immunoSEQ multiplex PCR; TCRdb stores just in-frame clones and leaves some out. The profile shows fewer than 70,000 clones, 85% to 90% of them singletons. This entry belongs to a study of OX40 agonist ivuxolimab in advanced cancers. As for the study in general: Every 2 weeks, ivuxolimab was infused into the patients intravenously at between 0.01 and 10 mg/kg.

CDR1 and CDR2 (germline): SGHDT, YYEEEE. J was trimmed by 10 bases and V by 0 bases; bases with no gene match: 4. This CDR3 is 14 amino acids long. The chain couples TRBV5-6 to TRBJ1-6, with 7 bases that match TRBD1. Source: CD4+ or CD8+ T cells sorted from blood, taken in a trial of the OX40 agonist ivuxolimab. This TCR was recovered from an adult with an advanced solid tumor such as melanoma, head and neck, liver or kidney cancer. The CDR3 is CASSLVTGQSPLHF. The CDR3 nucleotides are TGTGCCAGCAGCTTGGTGACAGGGCAATCACCCCTCCACTTT. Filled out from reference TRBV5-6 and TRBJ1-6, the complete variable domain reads DAGVTQSPTHLIKTRGQQVTLRCSPKSGHDTVSWYQQALGQGPQFIFQYYEEEERQRGNFPDRFSGHQFPNYSSELNVNALLLGDSALYLCASSLVTGQSPLHFGNGTRLTVT.